The clone carrying this T cell receptor (beta chain) was seen a handful of times. What it recognizes is unknown. With 3 bases removed from V and 7 bases from J, the gap between germline ends came to 13 bases. The CDR3 length is 14 residues. The germline gives CDR1 MNHEY, CDR2 SVGEGT. This sample was taken from a study of T cell repertoires in cytomegalovirus infection. Study-wide context: Public TCR beta signature analysis indicated the presence of both CMV infection and matching HLA type.

Points from the study as a whole: Carriers of CMV and the relevant HLA type were discriminated by public TCR beta frequency. In two of eight donors, the top clonotype was HLA-C-restricted CMV-specific.

TCRdb passed the reads through MiXCR, listing each CDR3 protein once. The data show about 260,000 distinct CDR3 sequences, roughly 13% seen once. Sample: PBMCs. The receptor was isolated from a human donor in good health (CMV status not recorded). Some clones in this sample may be carry-over from other donors' samples. The V gene is TRBV6-2 or TRBV6-3, the J gene TRBJ1-5; D remains unclear. The CDR3 bases are TGTGCCAGCAGTTATCTAGACGGTCCGCAGCCCCAGCATTTT. It yields the protein CASSYLDGPQPQHF.